This T cell receptor beta chain was identified in a study of monozygotic twins with inflammatory bowel disease. As regards this clonotype: What it recognizes is unknown.

TCRdb re-called the 5' RACE reads and gives one entry per CDR3 protein, without DNA. The specimen's table records a few hundred thousand distinct CDR3 sequences. Whole-study results and caveats: Repertoire similarity matched across concordant and discordant twins, perhaps owing to limited power. It was in IBD patients that TCRbeta diversity (inverse Simpson) was lower than in healthy co-twins. Sharing of clonotypes with others was lower in IBD patients than in healthy twins, and this was especially so with disease activity.

Germline V lookup: CDR1 SGHRS, CDR2 YFSETQ. This CDR3 contains 14 residues. The clonotype comes from a human donor with ulcerative colitis or Crohn's disease, or a healthy co-twin of an affected twin (not recorded which). Sequenced material: blood. This chain links TRBV5-1 with TRBJ2-5; without DNA, the TCRdb call of TRBD1 cannot be checked. The CDR3 here is CASSSPGPQETQYF.